This paragraph reports one TCR beta chain. The data are from a study of shared clonotypes between healthy human individuals. Across the whole study: Each donor's CD8 memory used one plate, CD8 naive two, each CD4 subset three.

Memory CD4+ cells were the fraction left after CD45RA+ naive selection. Evenly divided among several immunoSEQ plates was the genomic DNA of each subset. Sequencing used immunoSEQ multiplex PCR; TCRdb keeps in-frame clones, though not all of them. Among roughly 2.4 million clones listed, approximately 95% were seen once. Trimming left V 6 bases short and J 5 bases short, with 11 bases between. Germline CDR1 reads MNHEY; CDR2 reads SVGAGI. The CDR3 contains 13 residues. The chain carries TRBV6-5 and TRBJ2-1, with D possibly being TRBD2 (5 bases). This TCR was recovered from a young man in good health. Sequenced input: naive CD4+ T cells sorted from blood. As for subset: CD45RA+ positively selected. The CDR3 sequence is CASSGIEDNEQFF. The CDR3, as DNA: TGTGCCAGCAGCGGGATAGAAGACAATGAGCAGTTCTTC.